This TCR beta chain was identified during a study of T cells after yellow fever vaccination. Germline CDR1 and CDR2: DFQATT and SNEGSKA (reference sequence). The CDR3 sequence is 13 residues long. V was pared by 6 bases and J by 2 bases, with 13 bases between. This clonotype appeared a few times. TCRdb reprocessed the 5' RACE reads via MiXCR and lists one record per CDR3 protein. This table has under 500,000 distinct CDR3 sequences, approximately 19% appearing once. This specimen was PBMCs, taken before the yellow fever booster vaccination. The origin of this receptor is a man aged 18 to 30 who received the YFV17D yellow fever vaccine. This sequence joins TRBV20-1 and TRBJ1-1, with a possible D match to TRBD1 (5 bases). Written as DNA, the CDR3 is TGCAGTGCCCGACCAGACAGAAACACTGAAGCTTTCTTT. Translating gives CSARPDRNTEAFF.